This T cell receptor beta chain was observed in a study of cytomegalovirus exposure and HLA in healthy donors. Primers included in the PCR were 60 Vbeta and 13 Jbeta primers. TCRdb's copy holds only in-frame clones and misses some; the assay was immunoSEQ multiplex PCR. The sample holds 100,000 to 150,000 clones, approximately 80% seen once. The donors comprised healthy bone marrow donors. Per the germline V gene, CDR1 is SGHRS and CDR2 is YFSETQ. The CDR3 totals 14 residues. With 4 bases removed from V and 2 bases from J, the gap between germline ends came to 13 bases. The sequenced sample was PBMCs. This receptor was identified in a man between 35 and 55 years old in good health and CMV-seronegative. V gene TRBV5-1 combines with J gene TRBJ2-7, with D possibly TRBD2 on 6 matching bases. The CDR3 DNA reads TGCGCCAGCAGCAATAACGGGGGACCCTACGAGCAGTACTTC. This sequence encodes CASSNNGGPYEQYF.